This TCR beta chain was profiled in a study of CD8+CD57+ T cells in acquired aplastic anemia. Study-wide points: Patients and controls were found to share some 30 CD8+ CDR3 sequences.

Looked up from germline, CDR1 is SEHNR and CDR2 is FQNEAQ (reference sequence). Trimming shortened V by 0 bases and J by 7 bases, and 15 bases separated the two germline ends. This CDR3 has 16 residues. Flow cytometry had shown expanded CD8+CD57+ cells in the patients chosen for sequencing. Diagnosis of severe acquired aplastic anemia applied to all patients. Profiles of TCR beta VDJ and CDR3 were generated from a genomic DNA template. MiXCR, run by TCRdb on the reads, gives a single entry per CDR3 protein. The table shows 450,000 to 550,000 distinct CDR3 sequences, with about a third occurring only once. This clonotype was detected only a few times. What it recognizes is unknown.

The chain is built from TRBV7-9 and TRBJ1-4; weak D call: TRBD1 (5 bases). Sequencing was done on a sample of sorted CD4+, CD8+, or CD8+CD57+ T cells (not recorded which) from PBMCs. The clonotype originates from a human donor with aplastic anemia. CDR3 residues: CASSLASVGVSEKLFF. The CDR3 DNA sequence: TGTGCCAGCAGCTTAGCGTCGGTGGGGGTTAGTGAAAAACTGTTTTTT.